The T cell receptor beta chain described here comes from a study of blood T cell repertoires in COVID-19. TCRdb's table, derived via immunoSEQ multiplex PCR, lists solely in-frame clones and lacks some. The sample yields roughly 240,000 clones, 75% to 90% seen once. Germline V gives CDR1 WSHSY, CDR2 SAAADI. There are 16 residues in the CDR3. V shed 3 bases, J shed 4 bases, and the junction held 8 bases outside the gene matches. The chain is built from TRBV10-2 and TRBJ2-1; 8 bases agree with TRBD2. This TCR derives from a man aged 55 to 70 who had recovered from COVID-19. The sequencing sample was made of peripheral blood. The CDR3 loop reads CASSESVSGTYNEQFF. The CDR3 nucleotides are TGCGCCAGCAGTGAATCGGTTAGCGGGACGTACAATGAGCAGTTCTTC.